Described below is a single TCR beta chain sequence and its context. This sample is drawn from a study of T-cell reconstitution after alpha-beta-depleted transplantation in children. V was cut by 5 bases and J by 3 bases, with 10 bases left in between. This CDR3 is 12 amino acids long. CDR1 and CDR2 (germline): DFQATT, SNEGSKA (reference sequence). Unique molecular identifiers were built into the TCRbeta library. TCRdb re-called the PCR reads through MiXCR, storing one row per CDR3 protein. The data contain hundreds of thousands of distinct CDR3 sequences, roughly 15% of them singletons. The specimen was PBMCs from the stem cell graft donor, collected from the stem cell graft. The rearrangement links TRBV20-1 to TRBJ1-1; D gene unclear. This clonotype was sampled from a human donor who donated a stem cell graft to a child with acute myeloid leukemia. CDR3 in DNA: TGCAGTGCTCTTGGGGTTGACACTGAAGCTTTCTTT. Its translation is CSALGVDTEAFF.